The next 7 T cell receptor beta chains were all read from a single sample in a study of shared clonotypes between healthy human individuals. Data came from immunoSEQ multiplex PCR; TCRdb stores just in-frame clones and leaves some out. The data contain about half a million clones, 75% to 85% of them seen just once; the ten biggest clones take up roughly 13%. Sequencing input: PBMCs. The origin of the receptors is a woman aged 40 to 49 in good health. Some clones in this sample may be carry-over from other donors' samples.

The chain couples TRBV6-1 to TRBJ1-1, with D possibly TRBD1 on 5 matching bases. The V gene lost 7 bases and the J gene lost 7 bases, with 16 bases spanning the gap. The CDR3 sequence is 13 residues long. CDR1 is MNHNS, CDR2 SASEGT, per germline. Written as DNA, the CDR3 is TGTGCCAGCACCCCAGGGTACGGACTTGAAGCTTTCTTT. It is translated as CASTPGYGLEAFF.

CDR3 protein: CASSVTSGMTNYGYTF. The DNA of the CDR3 is TGTGCCAGCAGCGTAACATCAGGCATGACAAACTATGGCTACACCTTC. This chain uses TRBV9 with TRBJ1-2; D call uncertain. Germline V lookup: CDR1 SGDLS, CDR2 YYNGEE. CDR3 length: 16 residues. Deletions cut 1 base from V and 2 bases from J, with 15 bases between.

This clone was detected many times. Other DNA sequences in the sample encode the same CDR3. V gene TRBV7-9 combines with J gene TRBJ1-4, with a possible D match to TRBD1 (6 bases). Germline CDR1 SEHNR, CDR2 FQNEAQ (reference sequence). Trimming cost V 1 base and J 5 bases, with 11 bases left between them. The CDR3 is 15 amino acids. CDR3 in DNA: TGTGCCAGCAGCTTAGTAGGGCAGGGGAATGAAAAACTGTTTTTT. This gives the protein CASSLVGQGNEKLFF. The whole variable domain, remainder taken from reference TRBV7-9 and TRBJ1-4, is DTGVSQNPRHKITKRGQNVTFRCDPISEHNRLYWYRQTLGQGPEFLTYFQNEAQLEKSRLLSDRFSAERPKGSFSTLEIQRTEQGDSAMYLCASSLVGQGNEKLFFGSGTQLSVL.

CDR3 region: CASGETTYNEQFF. The CDR3 bases are TGTGCCAGCGGGGAGACTACCTACAATGAGCAGTTCTTC. V gene TRBV2 combines with J gene TRBJ2-1, with TRBD2 as a possible D gene (5 bases). Between the trimmed V and J ends, which lost 8 bases and 2 bases, there was a span of 10 bases. Germline V gives CDR1 SNHLY, CDR2 FYNNEI. The CDR3 has 13 residues. Drawing the rest from reference TRBV2 and TRBJ2-1, the complete variable domain is EPEVTQTPSHQVTQMGQEVILRCVPISNHLYFYWYRQILGQKVEFLVSFYNNEISEKSEIFDDQFSVERPDGSNFTLKIRSTKLEDSAMYFCASGETTYNEQFFGPGTRLTVL.

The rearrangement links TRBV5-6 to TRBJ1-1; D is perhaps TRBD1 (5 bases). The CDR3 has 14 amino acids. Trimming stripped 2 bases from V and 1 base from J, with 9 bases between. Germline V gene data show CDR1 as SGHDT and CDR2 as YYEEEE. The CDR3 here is CASSLSGGNTEAFF. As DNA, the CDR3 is TGTGCCAGCAGCTTATCTGGGGGGAACACTGAAGCTTTCTTT.

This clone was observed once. CDR3 bases: TGTGCCAGCAGCTTAGCACTAGACCCCAGGTACTTC. Its translation: CASSLALDPRYF. This chain uses TRBV7-2 with TRBJ2-5; weak D call: TRBD2 (5 bases). The CDR3 has 12 residues. V shed 0 bases and J shed 13 bases, with 12 bases lying between them. The germline V gene has CDR1 SGHTA and CDR2 FQGNSA.

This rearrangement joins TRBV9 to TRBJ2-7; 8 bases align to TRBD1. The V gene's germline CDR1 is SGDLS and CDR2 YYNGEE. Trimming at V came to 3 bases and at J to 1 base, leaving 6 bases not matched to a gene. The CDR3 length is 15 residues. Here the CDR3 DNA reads TGTGCCAGCAGCGAAGGACAGGGTGGTTCCTACGAGCAGTACTTC. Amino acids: CASSEGQGGSYEQYF.